This T cell receptor beta chain was identified during a study of brain T cells in children with intractable seizures. Notes on the study in general: Absence of clones before surgery may stem from lower sequencing depth. HCMV serostatus was not known, and viral specificity came from CDR3 similarity only.

This clone was seen only once. The antigen remains undetermined. Time point defined: blood from clinic visit 5 months post-surgery; TSC patient then seizure free. Sequencing was limited to surgery cases with top T cell transcript signatures in brain tissue. Patients received at least one anti-epileptic drug before surgery. Assay: immunoSEQ multiplex PCR; the TCRdb copy retains only in-frame clones and omits some. The repertoire holds around 340,000 clones, with over 90% as singletons. Trimming left V 5 bases short and J 5 bases short, with 12 bases between. The CDR3 has 13 residues. The chain is built from TRBV12-3 or TRBV12-4 and TRBJ2-5; D is ambiguous. The sequence was collected from a boy under two years old with tuberous sclerosis and intractable seizures. Sequenced here: peripheral blood, sampled less than 6 months after surgery. CDR3 nucleotides: TGTGCCAGCAGTAATGTTGGATTTGAGACCCAGTACTTC. This encodes CASSNVGFETQYF.